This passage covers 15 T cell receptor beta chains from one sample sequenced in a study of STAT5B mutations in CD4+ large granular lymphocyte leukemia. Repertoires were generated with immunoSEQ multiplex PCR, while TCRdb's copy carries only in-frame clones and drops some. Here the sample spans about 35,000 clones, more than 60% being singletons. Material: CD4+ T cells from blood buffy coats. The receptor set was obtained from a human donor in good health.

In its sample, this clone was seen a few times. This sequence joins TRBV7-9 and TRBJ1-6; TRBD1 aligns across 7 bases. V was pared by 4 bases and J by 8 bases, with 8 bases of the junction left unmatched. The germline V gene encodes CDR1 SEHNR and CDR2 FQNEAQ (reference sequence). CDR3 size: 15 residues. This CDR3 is CASSSSGGADSPLHF. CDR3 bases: TGTGCCAGCAGCTCGTCAGGGGGGGCTGATTCACCCCTCCACTTT.

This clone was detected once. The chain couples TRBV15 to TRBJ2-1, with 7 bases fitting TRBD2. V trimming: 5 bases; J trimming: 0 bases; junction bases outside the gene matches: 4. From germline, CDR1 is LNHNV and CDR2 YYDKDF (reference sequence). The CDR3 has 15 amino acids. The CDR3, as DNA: TGTGCCACCAGCCCAGCGGGGAGCTCCTACAATGAGCAGTTCTTC. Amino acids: CATSPAGSSYNEQFF.

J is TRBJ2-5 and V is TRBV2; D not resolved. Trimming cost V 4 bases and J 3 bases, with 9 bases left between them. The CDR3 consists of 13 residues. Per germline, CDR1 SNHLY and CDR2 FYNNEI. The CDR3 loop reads CASSGGREETQYF. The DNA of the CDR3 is TGTGCCAGCAGTGGAGGCAGAGAAGAGACCCAGTACTTC.

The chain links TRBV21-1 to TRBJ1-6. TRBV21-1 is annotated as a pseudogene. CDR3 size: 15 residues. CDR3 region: CASSLGTGGDSPLHF. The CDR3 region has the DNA TGTGCCAGCAGCCTGGGGACTGGGGGAGATTCACCCCTCCACTTT.

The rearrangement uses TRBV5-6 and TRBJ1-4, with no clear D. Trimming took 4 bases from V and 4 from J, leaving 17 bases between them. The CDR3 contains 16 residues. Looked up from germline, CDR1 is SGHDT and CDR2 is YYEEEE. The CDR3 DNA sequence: TGTGCCAGCAGCCAAAGGGCAGGCTATTATAATGAAAAACTGTTTTTT. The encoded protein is CASSQRAGYYNEKLFF.

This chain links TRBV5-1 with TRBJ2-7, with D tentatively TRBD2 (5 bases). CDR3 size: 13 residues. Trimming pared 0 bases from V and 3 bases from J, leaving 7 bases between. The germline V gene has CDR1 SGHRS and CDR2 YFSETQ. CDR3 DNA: TGCGCCAGCAGCTTGGCAGGACTCTACGAGCAGTACTTC. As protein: CASSLAGLYEQYF.

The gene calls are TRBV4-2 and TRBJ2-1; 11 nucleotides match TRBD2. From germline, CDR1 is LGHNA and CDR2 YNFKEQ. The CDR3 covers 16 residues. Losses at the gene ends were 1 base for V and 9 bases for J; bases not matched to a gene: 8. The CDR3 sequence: CASSQVGSGGASEQFF. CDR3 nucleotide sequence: TGTGCCAGCAGCCAAGTTGGTAGCGGGGGGGCCAGTGAGCAGTTCTTC.

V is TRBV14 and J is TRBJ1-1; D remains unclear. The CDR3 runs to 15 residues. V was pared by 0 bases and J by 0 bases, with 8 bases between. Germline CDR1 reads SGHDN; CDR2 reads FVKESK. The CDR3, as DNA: TGTGCCAGCAGCCAAGATGGTCAAATGAACACTGAAGCTTTCTTT. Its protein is CASSQDGQMNTEAFF. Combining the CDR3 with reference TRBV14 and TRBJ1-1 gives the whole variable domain EAGVTQFPSHSVIEKGQTVTLRCDPISGHDNLYWYRRVMGKEIKFLLHFVKESKQDESGMPNNRFLAERTGGTYSTLKVQPAELEDSGVYFCASSQDGQMNTEAFFGQGTRLTVV.

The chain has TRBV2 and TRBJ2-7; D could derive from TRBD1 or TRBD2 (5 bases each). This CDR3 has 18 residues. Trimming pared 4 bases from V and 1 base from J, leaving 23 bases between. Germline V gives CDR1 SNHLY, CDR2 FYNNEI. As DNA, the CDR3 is TGTGCCAGCAGTGCATTGGCCTCGGGGCCGACCGTATCCTACGAGCAGTACTTC. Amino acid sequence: CASSALASGPTVSYEQYF. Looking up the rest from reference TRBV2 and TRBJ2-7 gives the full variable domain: EPEVTQTPSHQVTQMGQEVILRCVPISNHLYFYWYRQILGQKVEFLVSFYNNEISEKSEIFDDQFSVERPDGSNFTLKIRSTKLEDSAMYFCASSALASGPTVSYEQYFGPGTRLTVT.

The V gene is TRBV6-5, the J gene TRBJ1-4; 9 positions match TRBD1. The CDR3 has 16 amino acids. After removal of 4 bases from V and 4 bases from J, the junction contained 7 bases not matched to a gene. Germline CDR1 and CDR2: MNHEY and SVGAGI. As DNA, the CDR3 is TGTGCCAGCAGTTTGGGGACAGGGTCGTTTAATGAAAAACTGTTTTTT. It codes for CASSLGTGSFNEKLFF.

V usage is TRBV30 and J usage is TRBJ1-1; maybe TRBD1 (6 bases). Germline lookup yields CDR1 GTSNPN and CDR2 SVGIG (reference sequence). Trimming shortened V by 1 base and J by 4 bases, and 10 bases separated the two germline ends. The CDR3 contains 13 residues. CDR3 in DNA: TGTGCCTGGAGTGGAGGGGGAGTCACTGAAGCTTTCTTT. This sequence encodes CAWSGGGVTEAFF.

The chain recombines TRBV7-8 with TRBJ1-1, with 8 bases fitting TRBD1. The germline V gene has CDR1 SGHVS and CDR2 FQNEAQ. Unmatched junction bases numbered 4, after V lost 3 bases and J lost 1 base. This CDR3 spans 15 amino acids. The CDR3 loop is CASSLAGGGNTEAFF. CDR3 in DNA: TGTGCCAGCAGCTTGGCAGGGGGCGGGAACACTGAAGCTTTCTTT.

CDR3 sequence reads: CASSVGLAAGEQYF. DNA of the CDR3: TGTGCCAGCAGCGTGGGACTAGCAGCTGGCGAGCAGTACTTC. The chain recombines TRBV9 with TRBJ2-7; TRBD2 agrees at 9 bases. This CDR3 has 14 amino acids. Per the germline V gene, CDR1 is SGDLS and CDR2 is YYNGEE. Losses at the gene ends were 2 bases for V and 6 bases for J; bases not matched to a gene: 6.

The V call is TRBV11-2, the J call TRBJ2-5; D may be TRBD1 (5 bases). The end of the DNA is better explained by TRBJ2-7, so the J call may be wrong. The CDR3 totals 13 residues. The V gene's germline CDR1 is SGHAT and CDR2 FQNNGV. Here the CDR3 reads CASSGAGYHEQYF. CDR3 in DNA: TGTGCCAGCAGCGGGGCAGGGTACCACGAGCAGTACTTC.

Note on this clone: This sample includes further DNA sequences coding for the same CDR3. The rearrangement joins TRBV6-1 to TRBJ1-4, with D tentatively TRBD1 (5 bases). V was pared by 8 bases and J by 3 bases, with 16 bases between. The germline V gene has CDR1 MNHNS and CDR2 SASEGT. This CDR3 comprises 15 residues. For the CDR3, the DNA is TGTGCCAGCGCCCCAACAGGAAATCCTAATGAAAAACTGTTTTTT. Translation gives CASAPTGNPNEKLFF.